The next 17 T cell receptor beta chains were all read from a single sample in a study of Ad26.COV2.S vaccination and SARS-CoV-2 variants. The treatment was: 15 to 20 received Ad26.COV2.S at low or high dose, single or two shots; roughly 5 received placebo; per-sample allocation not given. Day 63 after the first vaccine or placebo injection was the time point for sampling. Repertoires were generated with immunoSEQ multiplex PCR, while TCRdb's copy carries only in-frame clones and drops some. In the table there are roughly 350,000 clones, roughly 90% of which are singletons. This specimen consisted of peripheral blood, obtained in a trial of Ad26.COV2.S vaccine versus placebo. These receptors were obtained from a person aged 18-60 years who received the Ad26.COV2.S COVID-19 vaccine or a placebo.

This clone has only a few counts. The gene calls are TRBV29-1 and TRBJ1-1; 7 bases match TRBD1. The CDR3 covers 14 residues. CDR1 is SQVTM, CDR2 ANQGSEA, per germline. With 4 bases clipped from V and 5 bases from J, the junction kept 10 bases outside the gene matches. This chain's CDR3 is CSVATGVEGTEAFF. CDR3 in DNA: TGCAGCGTTGCTACAGGGGTTGAGGGTACTGAAGCTTTCTTT.

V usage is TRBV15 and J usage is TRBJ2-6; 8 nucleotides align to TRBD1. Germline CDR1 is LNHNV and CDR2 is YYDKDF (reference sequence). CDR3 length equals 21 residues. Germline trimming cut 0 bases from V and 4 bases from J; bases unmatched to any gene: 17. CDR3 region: CATSRDLKGTGLSWGANVLTF. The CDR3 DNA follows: TGTGCCACCAGCAGAGATCTTAAAGGGACAGGCCTAAGTTGGGGGGCCAACGTCCTGACTTTC.

As DNA, the CDR3 is TGTGCCAGCAGGGGGCAGAGGACGAACACCGGGGAGCTGTTTTTT. Amino acid sequence: CASRGQRTNTGELFF. The rearrangement links TRBV2 to TRBJ2-2, with D possibly TRBD1 on 5 matching bases. Germline loops: CDR1 SNHLY, CDR2 FYNNEI. V lost 6 bases to trimming and J lost 0 bases, with 11 bases between them. The CDR3 covers 15 residues.

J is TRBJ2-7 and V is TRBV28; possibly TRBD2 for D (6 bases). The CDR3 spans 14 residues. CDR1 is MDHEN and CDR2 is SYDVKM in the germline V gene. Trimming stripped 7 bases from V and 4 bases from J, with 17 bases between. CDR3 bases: TGTGCCAGCACCCGGGGGACGATCTTATACGAGCAGTACTTC. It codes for CASTRGTILYEQYF.

CDR3 sequence: CASSPAAGDTQYF. The CDR3 nucleotides are TGTGCCAGCTCACCGGCCGCAGGAGATACGCAGTATTTT. The genes are TRBV18 and TRBJ2-3; D not resolved. In germline, CDR1 is KGHSH, CDR2 LQKENI. The V gene lost 3 bases and the J gene lost 5 bases, with 9 bases spanning the gap. The length of the CDR3 is 13 residues.

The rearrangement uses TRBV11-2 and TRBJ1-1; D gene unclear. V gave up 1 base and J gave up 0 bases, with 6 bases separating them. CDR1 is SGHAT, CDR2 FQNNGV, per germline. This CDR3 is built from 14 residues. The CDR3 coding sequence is TGTGCCAGCAGCTTAGGAGCGGTGAACACTGAAGCTTTCTTT. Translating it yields CASSLGAVNTEAFF.

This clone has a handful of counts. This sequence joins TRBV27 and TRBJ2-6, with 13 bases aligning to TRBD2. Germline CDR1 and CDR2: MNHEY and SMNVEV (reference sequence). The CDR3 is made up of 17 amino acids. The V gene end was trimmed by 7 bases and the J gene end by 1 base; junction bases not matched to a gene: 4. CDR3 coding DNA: TGTGCCAGCACCCTGACTAGCGGGAGGTCTGGGGCCAACGTCCTGACTTTC. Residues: CASTLTSGRSGANVLTF.

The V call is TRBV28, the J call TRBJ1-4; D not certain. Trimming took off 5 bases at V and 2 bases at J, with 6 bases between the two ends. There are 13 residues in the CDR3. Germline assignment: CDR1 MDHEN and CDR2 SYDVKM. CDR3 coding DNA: TGTGCCAGCAGTAGGACCACTAATGAAAAACTGTTTTTT. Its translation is CASSRTTNEKLFF.

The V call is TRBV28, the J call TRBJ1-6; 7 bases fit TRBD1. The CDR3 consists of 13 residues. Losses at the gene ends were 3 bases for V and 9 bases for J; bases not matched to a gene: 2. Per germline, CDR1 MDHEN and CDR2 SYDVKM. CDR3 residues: CASSLGQPSPLHF. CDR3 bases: TGTGCCAGCAGTTTGGGACAGCCTTCACCCCTCCACTTT.

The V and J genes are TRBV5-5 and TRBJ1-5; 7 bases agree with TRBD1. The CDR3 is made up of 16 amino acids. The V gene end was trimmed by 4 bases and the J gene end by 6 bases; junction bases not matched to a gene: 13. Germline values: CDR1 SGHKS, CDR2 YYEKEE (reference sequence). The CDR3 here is CASSPYNRGGAQPQHF. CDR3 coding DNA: TGTGCCAGCAGCCCATACAACAGGGGTGGCGCTCAGCCCCAGCATTTT.

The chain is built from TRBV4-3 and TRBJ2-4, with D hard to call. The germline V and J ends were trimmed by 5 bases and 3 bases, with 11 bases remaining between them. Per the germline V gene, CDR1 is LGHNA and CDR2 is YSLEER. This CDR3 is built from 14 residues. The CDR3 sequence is CASSSTWGKNIQYF. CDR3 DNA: TGCGCCAGCAGCTCGACTTGGGGCAAAAACATTCAGTACTTC.

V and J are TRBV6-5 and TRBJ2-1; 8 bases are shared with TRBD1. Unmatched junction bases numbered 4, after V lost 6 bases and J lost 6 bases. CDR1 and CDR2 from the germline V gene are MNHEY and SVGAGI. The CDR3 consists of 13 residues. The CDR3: CASSLDRGNEQFF. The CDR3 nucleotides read TGTGCCAGCAGCCTCGACAGGGGCAATGAGCAGTTCTTC.

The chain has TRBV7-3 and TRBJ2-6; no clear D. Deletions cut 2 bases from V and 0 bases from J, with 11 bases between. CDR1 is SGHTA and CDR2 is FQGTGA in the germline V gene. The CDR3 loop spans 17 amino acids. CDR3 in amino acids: CASSLQNLRSGANVLTF. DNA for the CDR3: TGTGCCAGCAGCTTACAGAATTTACGCTCTGGGGCCAACGTCCTGACTTTC.

This chain's CDR3 is CASSQDGSGNEQYF. CDR3 DNA: TGCGCCAGCAGCCAAGATGGCTCGGGGAACGAGCAGTACTTC. The genes are TRBV4-1 and TRBJ2-7; D perhaps matches TRBD2 (5 bases). Looked up from germline, CDR1 is MGHRA and CDR2 is YSYEKL. Between the trimmed V and J ends, which lost 0 bases and 5 bases, there was a span of 11 bases. CDR3 length: 14 residues.

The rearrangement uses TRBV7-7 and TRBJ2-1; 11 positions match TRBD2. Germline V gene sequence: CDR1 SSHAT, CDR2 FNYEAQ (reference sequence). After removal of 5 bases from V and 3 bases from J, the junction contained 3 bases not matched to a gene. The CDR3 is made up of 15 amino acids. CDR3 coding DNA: TGTGCCAGCAGCCCCGGGACTAGCGGCTACAATGAGCAGTTCTTC. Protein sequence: CASSPGTSGYNEQFF. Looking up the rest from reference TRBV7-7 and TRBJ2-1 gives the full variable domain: GAGVSQSPRYKVTKRGQDVTLRCDPISSHATLYWYQQALGQGPEFLTYFNYEAQPDKSGLPSDRFSAERPEGSISTLTIQRTEQRDSAMYRCASSPGTSGYNEQFFGPGTRLTVL.

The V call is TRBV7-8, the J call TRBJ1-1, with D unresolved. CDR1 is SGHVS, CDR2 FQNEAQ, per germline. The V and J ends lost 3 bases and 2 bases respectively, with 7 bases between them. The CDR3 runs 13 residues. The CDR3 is CASSLTLNTEAFF. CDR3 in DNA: TGTGCCAGCAGCTTGACACTCAACACTGAAGCTTTCTTT.

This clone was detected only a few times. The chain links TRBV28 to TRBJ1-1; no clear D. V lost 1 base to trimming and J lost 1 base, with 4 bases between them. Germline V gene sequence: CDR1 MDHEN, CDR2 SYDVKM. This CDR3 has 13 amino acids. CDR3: CASSLSENTEAFF. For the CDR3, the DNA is TGTGCCAGCAGTTTATCAGAGAACACTGAAGCTTTCTTT.